Listed below are T cell receptor beta chains from one sample, sequenced in a study of CD8 T cells in Susac syndrome. TCRdb passed the immunoSEQ multiplex PCR reads through MiXCR, listing each CDR3 protein once. The top ten clones hold under 0.095% of a sample with approximately 120,000 distinct CDR3 sequences, more than 90% of them seen once. Input material: CD4+ T cells from PBMCs. These receptors originate from a human donor in good health. CDR3s include the opening cysteine and the closing phenylalanine or tryptophan. The D gene is left open where the match is weak.

d_call	j_call	v_call	cdr3_aa	cdr3_nt
TRBD1	TRBJ1-4	TRBV2	CATTQGVEGKLFF	TGTGCCACCACACAGGGGGTCGAAGGGAAACTGTTTTTT
-	TRBJ1-4	TRBV6-5	CASSYTGTREKLFF	TGTGCCAGCAGTTACACCGGGACGAGAGAAAAACTGTTTTTT
-	TRBJ2-1	TRBV29-1	CSVEVNVVGQFF	TGCAGCGTTGAAGTAAATGTGGTTGGGCAGTTCTTC
TRBD1	TRBJ1-1	TRBV12-3/TRBV12-4	CASSRTGRKTEAFF	TGTGCCAGCAGTAGGACAGGCCGAAAGACTGAAGCTTTCTTT
-	TRBJ1-1	TRBV18	CASSPSWGDTEAFF	TGTGCCAGCTCGCCCAGTTGGGGTGACACTGAAGCTTTCTTT
-	TRBJ2-3	TRBV5-6	CASSQAPTDTQYF	TGTGCCAGCAGCCAGGCTCCCACAGATACGCAGTATTTT
TRBD2	TRBJ2-5	TRBV30	CAWRRTSGSKETQYF	TGTGCCTGGCGCCGGACTAGCGGGAGTAAGGAGACCCAGTACTTC
-	TRBJ2-3	TRBV29-1	CSVLAAESTDTQYF	TGCAGCGTACTAGCTGCGGAAAGCACAGATACGCAGTATTTT
TRBD1	TRBJ1-1	TRBV5-6	CASSLEYRGGTEAFF	TGTGCCAGCAGCTTGGAGTACAGGGGAGGCACTGAAGCTTTCTTT
-	TRBJ1-4	TRBV7-2	CASSLGNSPNEKLFF	TGTGCCAGCAGCTTAGGGAACAGCCCTAATGAAAAACTGTTTTTT
TRBD2	TRBJ2-1	TRBV19	CASSTLAGGLEEQFF	TGTGCCAGTAGTACTTTAGCGGGAGGGCTTGAGGAGCAGTTCTTC
-	TRBJ2-7	TRBV5-4	CASSLAPRTDSYEQYF	TGTGCCAGCAGCTTGGCCCCGCGGACAGACTCCTACGAGCAGTACTTC
-	TRBJ2-3	TRBV2	CASSEGEVSGTDTQYF	TGTGCCAGCAGTGAAGGAGAGGTATCTGGCACAGATACGCAGTATTTT
-	TRBJ2-7	TRBV3-1	CASSLTREPNGQYF	TGTGCCAGCAGCCTCACCAGGGAACCGAACGGGCAGTACTTC
-	TRBJ2-1	TRBV29-1	CSFRGDDDNNEQFF	TGCAGCTTTAGGGGTGATGATGACAACAATGAGCAGTTCTTC
-	TRBJ2-5	TRBV6-1	CASSDPIVSVRGETQYF	TGTGCCAGCAGTGATCCCATTGTTAGTGTAAGGGGAGAGACCCAGTACTTC
-	TRBJ1-2	TRBV9	CASSPGHSYGYTF	TGTGCCAGCAGCCCGGGACACTCCTATGGCTACACCTTC